This T cell receptor (beta chain) was obtained from a study of T cell responses to AZD1222 COVID-19 vaccine. For this clone: Its specificity is not known. At one boundary the junction diverges from the germline segment, which might be a read error.

Profiled with immunoSEQ multiplex PCR; TCRdb holds only in-frame clones, not every one. The sample holds 90,000 or so clones, roughly nine tenths seen once. The study's findings and limits: Donors were mostly white British, more females; clonal diversity possibly underestimated. Sampled repertoires all dated from after the peak T cell response.

CDR3 length: 15 amino acids. CDR1 and CDR2 (germline): SSHAT, FNYEAQ (reference sequence). The clonotype was recovered from an adult who received the AZD1222 COVID-19 vaccine. V gene TRBV7-7 combines with J gene TRBJ1-3; D is perhaps TRBD1 (5 bases). The sample in question was peripheral blood, obtained 28 days after the second AZD1222 dose. CDR3 bases: TGTGCTAGCAGCCCCAGCGGGGCATCTGGAAACACCATATATTTT. Translation: CASSPSGASGNTIYF.